The text below deals with one TCR beta chain. Profiled with immunoSEQ multiplex PCR; TCRdb holds only in-frame clones, not every one. The sample has 120,000 to 150,000 clones, approximately 87% seen once. The source of the sample is a study of blood T cell repertoires in COVID-19. The CDR3 extends over 13 amino acids. The V end lost 5 bases, the J end lost 8 bases, and 12 bases lay between the germline ends. The germline gives CDR1 SEHNR, CDR2 FQNEAQ (reference sequence). The chain links TRBV7-9 to TRBJ1-4; D is undetermined. The TCR sequence derives from a woman aged 40 to 50 with acute or convalescent COVID-19. The specimen was peripheral blood. CDR3 bases: TGTGCCAGCAGCCCCCCGAGTCGGGAAAAACTGTTTTTT. Encoded protein: CASSPPSREKLFF.